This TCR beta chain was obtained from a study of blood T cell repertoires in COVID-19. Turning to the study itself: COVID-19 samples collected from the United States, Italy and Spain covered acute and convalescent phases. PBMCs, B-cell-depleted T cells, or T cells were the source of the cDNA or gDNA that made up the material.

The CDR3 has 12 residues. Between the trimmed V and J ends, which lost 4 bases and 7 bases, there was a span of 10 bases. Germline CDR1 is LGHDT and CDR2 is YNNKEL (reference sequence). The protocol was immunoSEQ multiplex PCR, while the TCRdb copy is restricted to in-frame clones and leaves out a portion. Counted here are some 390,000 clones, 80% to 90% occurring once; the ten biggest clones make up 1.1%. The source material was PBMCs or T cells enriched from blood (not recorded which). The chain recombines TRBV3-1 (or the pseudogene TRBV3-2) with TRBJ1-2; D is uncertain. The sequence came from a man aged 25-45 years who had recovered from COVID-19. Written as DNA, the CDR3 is TGTGCCAGCAGCCTCGGACTTCTTGGCTACACCTTC. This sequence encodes CASSLGLLGYTF.